The next 29 T cell receptor delta chains were all read from a single sample in a study of gamma-delta chains in newborns, infants, children (dated by TCRdb to between 2018 and 2020). TCRdb shows the sequencer as Illumina MiSeq. With CATT, TCRdb called clones again from the public reads; duplicate DNA rows were later joined. This sample is represented by about 5,700 delta-chain clones; 0.4% to 0.45% of them were singletons. The biggest ten clones account for less than 15% of the sample. Sequenced sample: blood. The receptors were sampled from a child who was a newborn, infant or young child, either healthy, febrile or measles-vaccinated (not recorded which).

There are a few counts of this clone. This may come from a read error, since a much larger clone is one base off. The chain couples TRDV2 to TRDJ3, with 12 bases aligning to TRDD3. Germline CDR1 reads GEAIGNYY; CDR2 reads EKD. The CDR3 spans 19 residues. Here the CDR3 reads CACDTITGGYSWDARQMFF. DNA for the CDR3: TGTGCCTGTGACACAATTACTGGGGGATACTCCTGGGACGCCCGACAGATGTTTTTC.

This clone was detected a few times. Being one base from a much bigger clone, this may be a read error. The chain has TRDV2 and TRDJ3; the match to TRDD3 covers 9 bases. The CDR3 contains 19 residues. Germline CDR1 reads GEAIGNYY; CDR2 reads EKD. This CDR3 is CARDTGVTGGPGRTRQMFF. DNA of the CDR3: TGTGCCCGTGACACCGGGGTTACTGGGGGACCCGGCCGCACCCGACAGATGTTTTTC.

This clone has a count of ten or more. The chain is built from TRDV2 and TRDJ3, with TRDD3 matching 8 bases. Per the germline V gene, CDR1 is GEAIGNYY and CDR2 is EKD. Trimming at V came to 0 bases and at J to 1 base, leaving 13 bases not matched to a gene. The length of the CDR3 is 21 residues. CDR3 sequence reads: CACDTVGAGIQGSWDTRQMFF. CDR3 nucleotide sequence: TGTGCCTGTGACACCGTAGGAGCGGGGATACAGGGTTCCTGGGACACCCGACAGATGTTTTTC.

This clone rates as medium-sized. J is TRDJ3 and V is TRDV2, with 11 positions matching TRDD3. With 0 bases clipped from V and 0 bases from J, the junction kept 3 bases outside the gene matches. The CDR3 is made up of 19 amino acids. In germline, CDR1 is GEAIGNYY, CDR2 EKD. The CDR3 DNA reads TGTGCCTGTGACACCCTACTGGGGGATAGCTCCTGGGACACCCGACAGATGTTTTTC. Its translation: CACDTLLGDSSWDTRQMFF.

A word on this clone: This sequence may be a read error, since a much larger clone differs from it by one base. This same CDR3 is encoded by further DNA sequences in the sample. This chain joins TRDV2 and TRDJ3; 12 bases agree with TRDD3. CDR3 length: 19 amino acids. Germline CDR1 GEAIGNYY, CDR2 EKD. CDR3 region: CACDAYWGILPWDTRQMFF. The CDR3 DNA reads as TGCGCCTGTGACGCCTACTGGGGGATACTTCCCTGGGACACCCGACAGATGTTTTTC.

This clone was counted between two and nine times. The protein TCRdb gives is from a much larger clone and does not agree with this DNA's translation at residue 16, likely a read error; the protein shown here comes from the DNA. The chain uses TRDV2 and TRDJ3; 8 nucleotides align to TRDD3. This CDR3 has 18 amino acids. Germline V lookup: CDR1 GEAIGNYY, CDR2 EKD. The CDR3 spells CACDTLWGSSWDTRQVFF. DNA for the CDR3: TGTGCCTGTGACACCCTCTGGGGGAGCTCCTGGGACACCCGACAGGTGTTTTTC.

Worth noting for this clone: A much larger clone lies a single base off, so this may be a read error. Other DNA sequences in the same sample also yield this CDR3. The chain carries TRDV2 and TRDJ3; 8 nucleotides line up with TRDD3. With 1 base clipped from V and 0 bases from J, the junction kept 4 bases outside the gene matches. This CDR3 spans 18 amino acids. CDR1 and CDR2 (germline): GEAIGNYY, EKD. The CDR3 region is CACDTWGMSSWDTRQMFF. As DNA, the CDR3 is TGTGCCTGTGACACTTGGGGGATGAGCTCCTGGGACACCCGACAGATGTTTTTC.

This clone was seen more than once but under ten times. The protein that TCRdb holds for this DNA derives from a much larger clone and differs from the translated DNA at residue 9, which likely indicates a read error; the protein shown here is translated from the DNA. The rearrangement uses TRDV2 and TRDJ3, with D possibly TRDD3 on 5 matching bases. The V gene lost 0 bases and the J gene lost 9 bases, with 23 bases spanning the gap. The CDR3 contains 19 residues. Germline CDR1 and CDR2: GEAIGNYY and EKD. The CDR3: CACDTGVTRGPGRTRQMFF. The CDR3 nucleotides read TGTGCCTGTGACACCGGGGTTACTAGGGGACCCGGCCGCACCCGACAGATGTTTTTC.

Points on this clone: The TCRdb protein comes from a much larger clone and disagrees with this DNA's translation at residue 12, likely due to a read error; the protein given here is derived from the DNA. The chain has TRDV2 and TRDJ3, with 10 bases lining up with TRDD3. V gave up 0 bases and J gave up 5 bases; unmatched junction bases: 9. The CDR3 contains 19 residues. The germline CDR1 and CDR2 sequences are GEAIGNYY and EKD. CDR3 nucleotides: TGTGCCTGTGACACCGTCAGTACTGGGGGATCCCGGGACACCCGACAGATGTTTTTC. Translated, it gives CACDTVSTGGSRDTRQMFF.

This clone came up a few times. Being one base from a much bigger clone, this may be a read error. The chain has TRDV2 and TRDJ3, with 9 nucleotides matching TRDD3. The CDR3 length is 23 residues. Looked up from germline, CDR1 is GEAIGNYY and CDR2 is EKD. For the CDR3, the DNA is TGTGCCTGTGACACCGTATCACCGTACTGGGGGAGACCTAGCTCCTGGGACACCCGACAGGTGTTTTTC. The encoded protein is CACDTVSPYWGRPSSWDTRQVFF.

This clone turned up a few times. TCRdb assigns this DNA the protein of a much larger clone, which departs from its translation at residue 14; this likely reflects a read error, and the protein shown comes from translating the DNA. The CDR3 protein is CACDYTGSSWDTREMFF. CDR3 coding DNA: TGTGCCTGTGACTATACTGGAAGCTCCTGGGACACCCGAGAGATGTTTTTC. The V call is TRDV2, the J call TRDJ3; D is possibly TRDD3 (5 bases). Germline values: CDR1 GEAIGNYY, CDR2 EKD. This CDR3 comprises 17 residues.

On this clone itself: This likely came from a read error, as a far larger clone is one base away. The chain combines TRDV2 with TRDJ3; no firm D call. The CDR3 contains 19 residues. CDR1 and CDR2 from the germline V gene are GEAIGNYY and EKD. The CDR3 protein is CACDTADVQSSRDTRQMFF. CDR3 nucleotide sequence: TGTGCCTGTGACACCGCGGATGTTCAGAGCTCCCGGGACACCCGACAGATGTTTTTC.

Concerning this clone itself: This DNA's translation differs at residue 5 from TCRdb's protein, which comes from a much larger clone; a read error is likely, and the protein shown is translated from the DNA. The sample holds other DNA sequences that translate to the same CDR3. The chain uses TRDV2 and TRDJ2; no clear D. V lost 3 bases and J 0 bases, leaving 13 bases between the germline ends. Germline values: CDR1 GEAIGNYY, CDR2 EKD. The CDR3 runs 16 residues. The CDR3, as DNA: TGTGCCTGTGACGCCGTCGGTCAAGCTTTGACAGCACAACTCTTCTTT. It encodes CACDAVGQALTAQLFF.

This clone was counted between two and nine times. A far larger clone is one base from this, pointing to a likely read error. This same CDR3 is encoded by further DNA sequences in the sample. This chain connects TRDV2 to TRDJ1, with 12 positions matching TRDD3. CDR1 is GEAIGNYY and CDR2 is EKD in the germline V gene. The CDR3 is 13 amino acids. Here the CDR3 reads CACDKVLGDTLIF. The CDR3 bases are TGTGCCTGTGACAAAGTACTGGGGGATACACTCATCTTC.

This clone was seen only a few times. This DNA's translation differs at residue 3 from TCRdb's protein, which comes from a much larger clone; a read error is likely, and the protein shown is translated from the DNA. V usage is TRDV2 and J usage is TRDJ3; 12 bases align to TRDD3. Germline CDR1 and CDR2: GEAIGNYY and EKD. This CDR3 region has 18 residues. The CDR3 reads CARDTGGYRTWDTRQMFF. Here the CDR3 DNA reads TGTGCCCGTGACACTGGGGGATACCGCACCTGGGACACCCGACAGATGTTTTTC.

Regarding this clone: This DNA translates differently at residue 5 from the TCRdb protein, which is that of a much larger clone; a read error is likely, and the protein shown is the DNA's own translation. This chain links TRDV2 with TRDJ3; the match to TRDD3 covers 9 bases. Unmatched junction bases numbered 8, after V lost 3 bases and J lost 0 bases. This CDR3 spans 19 amino acids. Germline assignment: CDR1 GEAIGNYY and CDR2 EKD. The CDR3 reads CACDAVGDKSSWDTRQMFF. CDR3 nucleotides: TGTGCCTGTGACGCGGTGGGGGATAAGAGCTCCTGGGACACCCGACAGATGTTTTTC.

This clone was detected ten times or more. J is TRDJ3 and V is TRDV2, with 10 nucleotides matching TRDD3. Germline CDR1 reads GEAIGNYY; CDR2 reads EKD. This CDR3 is 21 amino acids long. Trimming took 2 bases from V and 0 from J; bases not matched to a gene: 12. The CDR3 DNA follows: TGTGCCTGTGACAAAGTACTGGGGGATCCCATAAGCTCCTGGGACACCCGACAGATGTTTTTC. Translation: CACDKVLGDPISSWDTRQMFF.

On this clone itself: This may come from a read error, since a much larger clone is one base off. V and J are TRDV2 and TRDJ3, with 13 bases aligning to TRDD3. CDR3 length: 21 amino acids. V lost 2 bases to trimming and J lost 0 bases; unmatched junction nucleotides: 9. Per germline, CDR1 GEAIGNYY and CDR2 EKD. The CDR3 protein is CACDKVLGDTLNSWDTRQMFF. CDR3 nucleotides: TGTGCCTGTGACAAAGTACTGGGGGATACGCTAAACTCCTGGGACACCCGACAGATGTTTTTC.

This clone is medium-sized (0.01 to 0.1%) within its sample. At one end the junction does not follow the germline gene, possibly because of a read error. Other nucleotide sequences in the sample specify the same CDR3. CDR3 nucleotides: TGTGCCTGTGACACCCTGGGGGATACAGTACAACTCTTCTTT. It yields the protein CACDTLGDTVQLFF. The rearrangement uses TRDV2 and TRDJ2, with 11 bases identical to TRDD3. CDR3 length: 14 amino acids. CDR1 and CDR2 from the germline V gene are GEAIGNYY and EKD.

This clone turned up a few times. Within the sample, other DNA sequences also encode this same CDR3. The V call is TRDV2, the J call TRDJ2; D is possibly TRDD3 (6 bases). Trimming left V 7 bases short and J 0 bases short, with 14 bases between. The CDR3 totals 15 residues. Germline V lookup: CDR1 GEAIGNYY, CDR2 EKD. Here the CDR3 DNA reads TGTGCCTGCGACGCCCTGGGGACTTTGACAGCACAACTCTTCTTT. As protein: CACDALGTLTAQLFF.

This clone was counted a few times. A much larger clone sits a single nucleotide away, making a read error possible. At the DNA level, this CDR3 is encoded by other sequences in the same sample as well. V is TRDV2 and J is TRDJ3, with 10 bases identical to TRDD3. CDR1 and CDR2 from the germline V gene are GEAIGNYY and EKD. This CDR3 spans 20 amino acids. After removal of 1 base from V and 0 bases from J, the junction contained 8 bases not matched to a gene. Here the CDR3 reads CACDTVYWGISSWDTRQMFF. CDR3 sequence (DNA): TGTGCCTGTGACACTGTTTACTGGGGGATCAGCTCCTGGGACACCCGACAGATGTTTTTC.

This clone was recorded a few times. This probably arose from a read error, given a far larger clone one base away. The identical CDR3 is also encoded by other nucleotide sequences in the sample. The chain is built from TRDV2 and TRDJ3, with 10 nucleotides matching TRDD3. In germline, CDR1 is GEAIGNYY, CDR2 EKD. The CDR3 runs 19 residues. The CDR3 reads CACDTGGYGSSWDTRQMFF. In DNA, the CDR3 is TGTGCCTGTGACACCGGGGGATACGGTAGCTCCTGGGACACACGACAGATGTTTTTC.

Note on this clone: The mismatch at residue 8 between this DNA's translation and the TCRdb protein of a much larger clone likely reflects a read error; the protein shown is translated from the DNA. This sequence joins TRDV2 and TRDJ1; D is possibly TRDD3 (6 bases). Germline V gene sequence: CDR1 GEAIGNYY, CDR2 EKD. V lost 0 bases to trimming and J lost 4 bases, with 8 bases between them. The CDR3 has 13 residues. The CDR3 nucleotides read TGTGCCTGTGACACCGGGGGACACGATAAACTCATCTTT. It encodes CACDTGGHDKLIF.

By sample fraction, this clone is medium-sized. The chain links TRAV29/DV5 to TRDJ1; TRDD3 might be the D (6 bases). This CDR3 has 17 amino acids. Germline V gene data show CDR1 as NSMFDY and CDR2 as ISSIKDK. Trimming took 0 bases from V and 0 from J, leaving 18 bases between them. CDR3 sequence (DNA): TGTGCAGCAAGCGCGCCGGGGGAACCTTGTTACACCGATAAACTCATCTTT. Translation gives CAASAPGEPCYTDKLIF. Full variable domain (rest looked up from reference TRAV29/DV5 and TRDJ1): DQQVKQNSPSLSVQEGRISILNCDYTNSMFDYFLWYKKYPAEGPTFLISISSIKDKNEDGRFTVFLNKSAKHLSLHIVPSQPGDSAVYFCAASAPGEPCYTDKLIFGKGTRVTVEP.

To note about this clone: Given a much more abundant clone one base away, this may be a read error. This chain joins TRDV2 and TRDJ3; 10 nucleotides align to TRDD3. Germline CDR1 and CDR2: GEAIGNYY and EKD. The CDR3 contains 20 residues. V shed 0 bases, J shed 0 bases, and the junction held 7 bases outside the gene matches. In nucleotides, the CDR3 is TGTGCCTGTGACACCGTCGGTGCTGGGGGATACTCCTGGGACACCCGACAGATGTTTTTC. Amino acid sequence: CACDTVGAGGYSWDTRQMFF.

Details on this clone: Translating this DNA gives a protein that differs at residue 10 from the TCRdb one, which belongs to a much larger clone; a read error is likely, and the protein shown is this translation. The CDR3 here is CALGGFWGTRTDKLIF. The CDR3 bases are TGTGCTCTTGGGGGATTCTGGGGGACACGCACCGATAAACTCATCTTT. V usage is TRDV1 and J usage is TRDJ1, with 8 bases lining up with TRDD3. Unmatched junction bases numbered 8, after V lost 4 bases and J lost 1 base. Looked up from germline, CDR1 is TSWWSYY and CDR2 is QGS. This CDR3 comprises 16 residues.

This clone was found a few times. Being one base from a much bigger clone, this may be a read error. Other DNA sequences in the sample encode the same CDR3. The chain links TRDV2 to TRDJ3, with TRDD3 matching 8 bases. CDR1 GEAIGNYY and CDR2 EKD come from the germline V gene. CDR3 length: 18 residues. CDR3 nucleotides: TGTGCCTGTGACATACTGGGGGGGAGCTCCTGGGACACCCGGCAGATGTTTTTC. Its protein is CACDILGGSSWDTRQMFF.

There are a few counts of this clone. A far larger clone differs by one base, so this is likely a read error. The chain employs TRDV2 and TRDJ3; 8 bases fit TRDD3. Germline V CDR1 and CDR2: GEAIGNYY, EKD. The V segment lost 0 bases and the J segment 0 bases; nucleotides outside the gene matches: 9. This CDR3 is 20 amino acids long. CDR3 DNA: TGTGCCTGTGACACCGTGGGAAGGGATACGCGCTCCTGGGACACCCGACAGATGTTTTTC. This sequence encodes CACDTVGRDTRSWDTRQMFF.

This clone appeared a few times. TCRdb's protein, taken from a much larger clone, differs from this DNA's translation at residue 4, likely owing to a read error; the protein displayed comes from the DNA. The chain carries TRDV2 and TRDJ3; D is perhaps TRDD3 (6 bases). Germline V gene data show CDR1 as GEAIGNYY and CDR2 as EKD. This CDR3 region has 17 residues. The CDR3 loop is CACNTWGVPWDTRQMFF. CDR3 in DNA: TGTGCCTGTAACACCTGGGGAGTCCCCTGGGACACCCGACAGATGTTTTTC.